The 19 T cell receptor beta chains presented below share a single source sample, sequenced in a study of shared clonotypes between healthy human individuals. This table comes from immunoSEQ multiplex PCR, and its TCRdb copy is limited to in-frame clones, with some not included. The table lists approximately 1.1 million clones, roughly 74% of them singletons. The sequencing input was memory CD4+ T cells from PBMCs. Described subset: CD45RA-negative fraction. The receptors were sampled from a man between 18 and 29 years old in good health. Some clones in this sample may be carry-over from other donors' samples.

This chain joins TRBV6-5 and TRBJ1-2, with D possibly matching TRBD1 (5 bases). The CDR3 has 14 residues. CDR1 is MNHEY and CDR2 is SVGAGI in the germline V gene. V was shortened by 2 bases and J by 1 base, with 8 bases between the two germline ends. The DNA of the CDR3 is TGTGCCAGCAGTTACGACAGCAGTAACTATGGCTACACCTTC. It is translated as CASSYDSSNYGYTF.

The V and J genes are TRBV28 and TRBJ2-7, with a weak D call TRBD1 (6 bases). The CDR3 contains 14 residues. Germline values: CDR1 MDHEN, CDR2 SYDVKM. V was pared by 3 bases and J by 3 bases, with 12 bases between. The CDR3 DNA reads TGTGCCAGCAGTTTCCCGGGACACCTCTACGAGCAGTACTTC. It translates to CASSFPGHLYEQYF.

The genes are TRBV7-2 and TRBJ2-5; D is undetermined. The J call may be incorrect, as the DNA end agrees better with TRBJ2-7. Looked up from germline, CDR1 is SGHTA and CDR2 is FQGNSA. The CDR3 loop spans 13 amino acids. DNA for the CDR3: TGTGCCAGCAGCCCCGGGCCACGCTACGAGCAGTACTTC. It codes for CASSPGPRYEQYF.

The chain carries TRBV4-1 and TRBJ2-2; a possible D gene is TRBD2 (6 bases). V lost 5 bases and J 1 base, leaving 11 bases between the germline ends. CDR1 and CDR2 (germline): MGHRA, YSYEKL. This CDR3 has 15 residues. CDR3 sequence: CASSTGLLNTGELFF. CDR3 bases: TGCGCCAGCAGCACGGGACTGCTGAACACCGGGGAGCTGTTTTTT.

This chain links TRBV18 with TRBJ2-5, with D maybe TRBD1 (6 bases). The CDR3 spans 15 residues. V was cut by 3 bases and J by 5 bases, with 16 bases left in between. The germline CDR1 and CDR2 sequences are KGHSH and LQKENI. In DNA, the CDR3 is TGTGCCAGCTCACCTTCAAGCAGGGGTGGGGAGACCCAGTACTTC. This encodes CASSPSSRGGETQYF. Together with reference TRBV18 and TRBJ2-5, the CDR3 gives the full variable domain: NAGVMQNPRHLVRRRGQEARLRCSPMKGHSHVYWYRQLPEEGLKFMVYLQKENIIDESGMPKERFSAEFPKEGPSILRIQQVVRGDSAAYFCASSPSSRGGETQYFGPGTRLLVL.

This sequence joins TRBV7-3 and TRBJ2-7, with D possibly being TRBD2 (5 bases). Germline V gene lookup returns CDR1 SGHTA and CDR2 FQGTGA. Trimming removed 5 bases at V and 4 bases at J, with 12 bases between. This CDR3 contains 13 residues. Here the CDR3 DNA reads TGTGCCAGCAGCCCCATGTCGGGGTACGAGCAGTACTTC. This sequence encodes CASSPMSGYEQYF.

The CDR3 reads CASSLTGPNEQFF. The CDR3, as DNA: TGTGCCAGCAGCTTGACCGGCCCCAATGAGCAGTTCTTC. This chain links TRBV5-4 with TRBJ2-1, with D uncertain. There are 13 residues in the CDR3. CDR1 and CDR2 from the germline V gene are SGHNT and YYREEE (reference sequence). Trimming shortened V by 1 base and J by 6 bases, and 8 bases separated the two germline ends.

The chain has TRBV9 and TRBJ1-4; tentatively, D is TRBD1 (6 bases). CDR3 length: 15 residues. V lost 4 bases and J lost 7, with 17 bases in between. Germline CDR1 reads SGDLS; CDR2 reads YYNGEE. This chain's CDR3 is CASSPMGGLGEKLFF. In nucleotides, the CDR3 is TGTGCCAGCAGCCCCATGGGGGGGCTGGGTGAAAAACTGTTTTTT.

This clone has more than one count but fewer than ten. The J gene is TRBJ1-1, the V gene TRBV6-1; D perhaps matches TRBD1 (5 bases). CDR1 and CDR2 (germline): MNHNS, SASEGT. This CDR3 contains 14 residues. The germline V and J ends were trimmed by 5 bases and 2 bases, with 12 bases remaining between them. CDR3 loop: CASSLGQLNTEAFF. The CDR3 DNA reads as TGTGCCAGCAGTCTAGGACAACTCAACACTGAAGCTTTCTTT.

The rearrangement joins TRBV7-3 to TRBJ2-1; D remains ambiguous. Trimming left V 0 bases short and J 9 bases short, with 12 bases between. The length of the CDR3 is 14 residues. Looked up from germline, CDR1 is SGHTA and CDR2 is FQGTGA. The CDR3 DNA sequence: TGTGCCAGCAGCTTAACGCAGGCTTCCGGTGAGCAGTTCTTC. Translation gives CASSLTQASGEQFF. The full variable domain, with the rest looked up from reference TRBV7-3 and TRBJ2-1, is GAGVSQTPSNKVTEKGKYVELRCDPISGHTALYWYRQSLGQGPEFLIYFQGTGAADDSGLPNDRFFAVRPEGSVSTLKIQRTERGDSAVYLCASSLTQASGEQFFGPGTRLTVL.

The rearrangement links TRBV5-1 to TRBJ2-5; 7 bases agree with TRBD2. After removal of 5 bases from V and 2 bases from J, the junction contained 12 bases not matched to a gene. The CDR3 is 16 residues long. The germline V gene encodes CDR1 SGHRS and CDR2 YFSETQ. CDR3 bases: TGCGCCAGCAGGGTAGGAGCGGGACTCCAACAAGAGACCCAGTACTTC. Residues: CASRVGAGLQQETQYF.

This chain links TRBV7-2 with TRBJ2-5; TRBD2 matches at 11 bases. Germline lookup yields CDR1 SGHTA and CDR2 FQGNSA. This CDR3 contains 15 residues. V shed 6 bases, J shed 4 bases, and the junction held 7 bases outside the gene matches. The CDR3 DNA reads TGTGCCAGCAGTTCCTTTGGACTAGCGGGAGAGACCCAGTACTTC. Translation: CASSSFGLAGETQYF.

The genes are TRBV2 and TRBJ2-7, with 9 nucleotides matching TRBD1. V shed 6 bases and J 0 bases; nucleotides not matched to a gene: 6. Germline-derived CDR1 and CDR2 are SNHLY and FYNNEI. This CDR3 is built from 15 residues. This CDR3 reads CASSPEQGASYEQYF. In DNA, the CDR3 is TGTGCCAGCAGCCCCGAACAGGGGGCCTCCTACGAGCAGTACTTC.

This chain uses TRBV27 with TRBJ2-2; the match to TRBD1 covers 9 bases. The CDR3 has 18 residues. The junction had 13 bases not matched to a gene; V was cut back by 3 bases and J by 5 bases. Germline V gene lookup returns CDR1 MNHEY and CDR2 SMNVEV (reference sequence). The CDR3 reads CASSFLQGAQVWTGELFF. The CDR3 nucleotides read TGTGCCAGCAGTTTTTTACAGGGGGCGCAGGTTTGGACCGGGGAGCTGTTTTTT.

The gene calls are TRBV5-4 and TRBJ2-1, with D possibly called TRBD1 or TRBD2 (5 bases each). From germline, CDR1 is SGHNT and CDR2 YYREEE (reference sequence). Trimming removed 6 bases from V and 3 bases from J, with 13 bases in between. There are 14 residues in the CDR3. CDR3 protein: CASTPGPDYNEQFF. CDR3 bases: TGTGCCAGCACGCCGGGACCAGACTACAATGAGCAGTTCTTC.

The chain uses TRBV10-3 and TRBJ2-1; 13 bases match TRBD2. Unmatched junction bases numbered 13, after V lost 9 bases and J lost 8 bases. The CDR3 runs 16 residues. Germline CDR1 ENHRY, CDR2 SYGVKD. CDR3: CAIQRSGTSGTYEQFF. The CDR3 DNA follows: TGTGCCATACAAAGGAGCGGGACTAGCGGGACCTATGAGCAGTTCTTC.

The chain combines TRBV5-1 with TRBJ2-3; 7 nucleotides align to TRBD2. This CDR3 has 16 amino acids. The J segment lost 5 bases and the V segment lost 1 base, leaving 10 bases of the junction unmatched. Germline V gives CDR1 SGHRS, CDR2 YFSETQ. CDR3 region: CASSLPTSAVGDTQYF. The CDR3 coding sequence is TGCGCCAGCAGCTTGCCTACTAGCGCAGTGGGAGATACGCAGTATTTT.

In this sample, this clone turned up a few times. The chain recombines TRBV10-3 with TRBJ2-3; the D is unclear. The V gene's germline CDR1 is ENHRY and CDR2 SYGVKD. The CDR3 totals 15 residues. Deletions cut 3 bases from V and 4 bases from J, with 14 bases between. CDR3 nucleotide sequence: TGTGCCATCAGTGATCCAAATGGAAGTCCAGATACGCAGTATTTT. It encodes CAISDPNGSPDTQYF.

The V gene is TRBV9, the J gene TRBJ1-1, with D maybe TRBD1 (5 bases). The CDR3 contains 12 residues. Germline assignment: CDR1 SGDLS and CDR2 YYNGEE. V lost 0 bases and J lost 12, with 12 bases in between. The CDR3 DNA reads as TGTGCCAGCAGCGTAGTGGAGGGACTTCCTTTCTTT. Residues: CASSVVEGLPFF. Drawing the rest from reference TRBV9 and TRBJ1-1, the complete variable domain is DSGVTQTPKHLITATGQRVTLRCSPRSGDLSVYWYQQSLDQGLQFLIQYYNGEERAKGNILERFSAQQFPDLHSELNLSSLELGDSALYFCASSVVEGLPFFGQGTRLTVV.